The 30 T cell receptor beta chains presented below share a single source sample, sequenced in a study of tissue T cells after allogeneic stem cell transplantation. The data were produced by immunoSEQ multiplex PCR, yet TCRdb's version contains in-frame clones alone and is incomplete. The sample holds around 5,300 clones; roughly 69% are singletons and the top ten take 7.7%. This specimen was tissue from the colon, taken at autopsy. These receptors were obtained from a female donor at least 60 years old with lung cancer.

By its share, this clone is medium-sized. The chain employs TRBV6-5 and TRBJ2-7, with 8 bases that match TRBD1. The V gene end was trimmed by 6 bases and the J gene end by 2 bases; junction bases not matched to a gene: 9. The CDR3 totals 15 residues. Looked up from germline, CDR1 is MNHEY and CDR2 is SVGAGI. The CDR3 here is CASRPRQGRTYEQYF. CDR3 sequence (DNA): TGTGCCAGCAGGCCTAGACAGGGGAGAACCTACGAGCAGTACTTC.

V and J are TRBV24-1 and TRBJ2-7; 10 nucleotides match TRBD1. V lost 12 bases to trimming and J lost 1 base; unmatched junction nucleotides: 2. Germline CDR1 and CDR2: KGHDR and SFDVKD. The CDR3 has 12 residues. CDR3 nucleotides: TGTGCCGCGGGACAGGGGTCCTACGAGCAGTACTTC. This sequence encodes CAAGQGSYEQYF.

V and J are TRBV9 and TRBJ2-1; TRBD2 matches 9 bases. The ends lost 0 bases at V and 4 bases at J; junction bases unmatched: 2. This CDR3 is built from 15 residues. CDR1 and CDR2 from the germline V gene are SGDLS and YYNGEE. The CDR3 protein is CASSVDSGRYNEQFF. In DNA form, the CDR3 reads TGTGCCAGCAGCGTAGACAGCGGGAGGTACAATGAGCAGTTCTTC.

This clone was picked up one time. The chain combines TRBV7-2 with TRBJ2-7; 7 nucleotides match TRBD2. The CDR3 contains 17 residues. Per the germline V gene, CDR1 is SGHTA and CDR2 is FQGNSA. Unmatched junction bases numbered 13, after V lost 5 bases and J lost 0 bases. In nucleotides, the CDR3 is TGTGCCAGCAGCCCACTCGGGGTGCGGGGGAGCTCCTACGAGCAGTACTTC. Translated, it gives CASSPLGVRGSSYEQYF.

J is TRBJ2-1 and V is TRBV29-1; no firm D call. Trimming cost V 7 bases and J 9 bases, with 16 bases left between them. This CDR3 contains 12 residues. The V gene's germline CDR1 is SQVTM and CDR2 ANQGSEA. CDR3 residues: CSAEGRKSEQFF. The CDR3 DNA reads as TGCAGCGCCGAAGGACGAAAAAGTGAGCAGTTCTTC.

The J gene is TRBJ2-7, the V gene TRBV11-3; no reliable D call. Germline values: CDR1 SGHNT, CDR2 YENEEA. The CDR3 runs to 14 residues. V was pared by 1 base and J by 3 bases, with 10 bases between. CDR3 sequence: CASSLGSPIYEQYF. CDR3 nucleotide sequence: TGTGCCAGCAGCTTAGGTTCTCCCATCTACGAGCAGTACTTC.

The chain combines TRBV7-2 with TRBJ2-7; no reliable D call. V was shortened by 5 bases and J by 7 bases, with 21 bases between the two germline ends. Germline loops: CDR1 SGHTA, CDR2 FQGNSA. The CDR3 covers 15 residues. CDR3 DNA sequence: TGTGCCAGCAGCCCCGAAGACGGGTTCTCGAGGGAGCAGTACTTC. Encoded protein: CASSPEDGFSREQYF. The variable domain in full, completed from reference TRBV7-2 and TRBJ2-7, reads GAGVSQSPSNKVTEKGKDVELRCDPISGHTALYWYRQSLGQGLEFLIYFQGNSAPDKSGLPSDRFSAERTGGSVSTLTIQRTQQEDSAVYLCASSPEDGFSREQYFGPGTRLTVT.

J is TRBJ1-3 and V is TRBV30; TRBD1 is a possible D gene (5 bases). CDR1 GTSNPN and CDR2 SVGIG come from the germline V gene (reference sequence). The CDR3 consists of 14 residues. V lost 3 bases and J 1 base, leaving 10 bases between the germline ends. The CDR3 is CAWSEGQSGNTIYF. CDR3 nucleotides: TGTGCCTGGAGCGAGGGGCAGTCTGGAAACACCATATATTTT.

This clone was seen once. The V call is TRBV7-9, the J call TRBJ2-2, with 10 bases identical to TRBD1. Germline CDR1 SEHNR, CDR2 FQNEAQ (reference sequence). The CDR3 length is 15 residues. The trim removed 5 bases at V and 6 bases at J, leaving 6 bases unmatched. The CDR3 DNA sequence: TGTGCCAGCAGCACCCGGGACAGGGGTTCCGGGGAGCTGTTTTTT. It specifies CASSTRDRGSGELFF. Complete variable domain (other parts from reference TRBV7-9 and TRBJ2-2): DTGVSQNPRHKITKRGQNVTFRCDPISEHNRLYWYRQTLGQGPEFLTYFQNEAQLEKSRLLSDRFSAERPKGSFSTLEIQRTEQGDSAMYLCASSTRDRGSGELFFGEGSRLTVL.

The chain is built from TRBV9 and TRBJ1-6, with 8 bases that match TRBD1. The V and J ends lost 4 bases and 10 bases, in that order; junction bases with no gene match: 10. This CDR3 has 15 residues. The germline gives CDR1 SGDLS, CDR2 YYNGEE. The CDR3 reads CASSPRPGGLSPLHF. In nucleotides, the CDR3 is TGTGCCAGCAGCCCTAGGCCAGGGGGCCTCTCACCCCTCCACTTT.

The rearrangement links TRBV5-4 to TRBJ2-7; 7 bases are a match to TRBD1. Germline CDR1 is SGHNT and CDR2 is YYREEE (reference sequence). With V trimmed by 1 base and J by 6 bases, 7 bases remained unmatched. This CDR3 has 14 amino acids. This CDR3 reads CASSLPGQRGEQYF. CDR3 DNA sequence: TGTGCCAGCAGCTTGCCGGGACAGAGGGGCGAGCAGTACTTC.

CDR3 in amino acids: CASSLVRGYGYTF. DNA of the CDR3: TGTGCCAGCAGTTTGGTTCGGGGCTATGGCTACACCTTC. V gene TRBV12-3 or TRBV12-4 combines with J gene TRBJ1-2, with D hard to call. V dropped 3 bases and J dropped 4 bases, with 9 bases sitting between them. This CDR3 has 13 residues.

The rearrangement links TRBV13 to TRBJ1-2; tentative D call: TRBD1 (6 bases). CDR1 and CDR2 (germline): PRHDT, FYEKMQ (reference sequence). Trimming cost V 2 bases and J 7 bases, with 14 bases left between them. This CDR3 spans 14 amino acids. CDR3: CASSLPGVVFGYTF. DNA for the CDR3: TGTGCCAGCAGCTTACCAGGGGTAGTGTTTGGCTACACCTTC.

V usage is TRBV30 and J usage is TRBJ2-1; 8 bases are shared with TRBD1. V shed 1 base and J 1 base; nucleotides not matched to a gene: 12. Germline V gives CDR1 GTSNPN, CDR2 SVGIG (reference sequence). The CDR3 has 18 amino acids. In DNA form, the CDR3 reads TGTGCCTGGAGTGGGTATCAGTCGGGACAGGTGTCCTACAATGAGCAGTTCTTC. Its translation: CAWSGYQSGQVSYNEQFF.

V gene TRBV5-6 combines with J gene TRBJ2-7; D uncertain. V was cut by 1 base and J by 1 base, with 9 bases left in between. The CDR3 has 14 amino acids. The germline V gene encodes CDR1 SGHDT and CDR2 YYEEEE. CDR3 region: CASSLNGWSYEQYF. CDR3 bases: TGTGCCAGCAGCTTGAATGGGTGGTCCTACGAGCAGTACTTC.

This clone was seen a few times. This sequence joins TRBV30 and TRBJ2-5, with D unclear. The CDR3 is 12 amino acids. The V end was cut by 2 bases, the J end by 1 base, with 5 bases between. The germline gives CDR1 GTSNPN, CDR2 SVGIG (reference sequence). In DNA, the CDR3 is TGTGCCTGGAGTAAACTCCAAGAGACCCAGTACTTC. Protein sequence: CAWSKLQETQYF.

The gene calls are TRBV25-1 and TRBJ2-7; D possibly corresponds to TRBD1 (6 bases). Germline V gives CDR1 MGHDK, CDR2 SYGVNS. The V end was cut by 7 bases, the J end by 4 bases, with 11 bases between. This CDR3 has 12 amino acids. The CDR3 here is CASKGERYEQYF. The CDR3 region has the DNA TGTGCCAGCAAGGGGGAACGTTACGAGCAGTACTTC.

V usage is TRBV5-1 and J usage is TRBJ2-1, with 15 bases aligning to TRBD2. In germline, CDR1 is SGHRS, CDR2 YFSETQ. The CDR3 extends over 18 amino acids. The ends lost 4 bases at V and 0 bases at J; junction bases unmatched: 5. CDR3 sequence (DNA): TGCGCCAGCAGCCGCGGACTAGCGGGGGGGGGCTCCTACAATGAGCAGTTCTTC. It is translated as CASSRGLAGGGSYNEQFF.

This clone was observed a single time. The V gene is TRBV5-8, the J gene TRBJ2-3; 11 bases map to TRBD1. The CDR3 extends over 15 amino acids. The ends lost 0 bases at V and 6 bases at J; junction bases unmatched: 3. The germline CDR1 and CDR2 sequences are SGHTS and YDEGEE. The CDR3 loop is CASSLGDRGMDTQYF. The CDR3 bases are TGTGCCAGCAGCTTGGGGGACAGGGGGATGGATACGCAGTATTTT. The full variable domain, with the rest looked up from reference TRBV5-8 and TRBJ2-3, is EAGVTQSPTHLIKTRGQQATLRCSPISGHTSVYWYQQALGLGLQFLLWYDEGEERNRGNFPPRFSGRQFPNYSSELNVNALELEDSALYLCASSLGDRGMDTQYFGPGTRLTVL.

This clone occurred a few times. This sequence joins TRBV2 and TRBJ2-2; 12 positions agree with TRBD2. This CDR3 comprises 17 residues. V shed 6 bases, J shed 7 bases, and the junction held 12 bases outside the gene matches. Germline assignment: CDR1 SNHLY and CDR2 FYNNEI. The CDR3 region has the DNA TGTGCCAGCAGCGCAAGCCGACTAGCGGGAGCGGTCGGGGAGCTGTTTTTT. It encodes CASSASRLAGAVGELFF.

This clone occurred a few times. The chain uses TRBV2 and TRBJ1-5; the match to TRBD1 covers 8 bases. The germline V gene encodes CDR1 SNHLY and CDR2 FYNNEI. V was clipped by 7 bases and J by 2 bases; unmatched bases: 4. CDR3 length: 14 amino acids. The CDR3 DNA reads as TGTGCCAGCACCTCGGACAGGGGCAATCAGCCCCAGCATTTT. It codes for CASTSDRGNQPQHF.

V and J are TRBV7-6 and TRBJ2-7; possible D gene TRBD2, 5 bases. V dropped 1 base and J dropped 9 bases, with 16 bases sitting between them. CDR1 and CDR2 (germline): SGHVS, FNYEAQ. This CDR3 spans 14 amino acids. In nucleotides, the CDR3 is TGTGCCAGCAGCTTAGTTCCTTTGGACTCACGGCAGTACTTC. This codes for CASSLVPLDSRQYF.

In its sample, this clone is large. The rearrangement uses TRBV30 and TRBJ1-6; maybe TRBD1 (5 bases). V lost 2 bases and J lost 8, with 16 bases in between. The CDR3 contains 15 residues. Per germline, CDR1 GTSNPN and CDR2 SVGIG (reference sequence). This CDR3 reads CAWSTAGTLYSPLHF. The CDR3 DNA is TGTGCCTGGAGTACGGCCGGGACTTTATATTCACCCCTCCACTTT.

The chain couples TRBV12-5 to TRBJ2-7; maybe TRBD1 (6 bases). Germline CDR1 and CDR2: LGHNT and FRNRAP. The CDR3 sequence is 13 residues long. Trimming shortened V by 1 base and J by 6 bases, and 10 bases separated the two germline ends. The CDR3 protein is CASGLADRREQYF. CDR3 nucleotides: TGTGCTAGTGGTTTGGCAGACAGGCGCGAGCAGTACTTC.

This clone came up a few times. The chain couples TRBV12-5 to TRBJ1-2, with D possibly TRBD1 on 5 matching bases. The CDR3 sequence is 13 residues long. CDR1 and CDR2 (germline): LGHNT, FRNRAP. V lost 8 bases to trimming and J lost 3 bases, with 13 bases between them. CDR3 residues: CASNQQTDYGYTF. In DNA form, the CDR3 reads TGTGCTAGTAACCAACAGACAGACTATGGCTACACCTTC.

Details on this clone: At one end the junction does not follow the germline gene, possibly because of a read error. The chain is built from TRBV7-8 and TRBJ2-3; 7 bases are shared with TRBD2. This CDR3 is 15 amino acids long. Germline values: CDR1 SGHVS, CDR2 FQNEAQ. CDR3 protein: CASTLGGSLTDTQYF. The DNA of the CDR3 is TGTGCCAGCACCTTAGGCGGGAGCCTCACAGATACGCAGTATTTT. Full variable domain (outside the CDR3, taken from reference TRBV7-8 and TRBJ2-3): GAGVSQSPRYKVAKRGQDVALRCDPISGHVSLFWYQQALGQGPEFLTYFQNEAQLDKSGLPSDRFFAERPEGSVSTLKIQRTQQEDSAVYLCASTLGGSLTDTQYFGPGTRLTVL.

The chain carries TRBV11-3 and TRBJ1-2; D ambiguous. The CDR3 extends over 13 amino acids. Germline V gene data show CDR1 as SGHNT and CDR2 as YENEEA. Trimming removed 4 bases at V and 4 bases at J, with 10 bases between. For the CDR3, the DNA is TGTGCCAGCAGCTCACCACCGACCTATGGCTACACCTTC. The encoded protein is CASSSPPTYGYTF. Using reference TRBV11-3 and TRBJ1-2 for the parts outside the CDR3, the full variable domain is EAGVVQSPRYKIIEKKQPVAFWCNPISGHNTLYWYLQNLGQGPELLIRYENEEAVDDSQLPKDRFSAERLKGVDSTLKIQPAELGDSAVYLCASSSPPTYGYTFGSGTRLTVV.

The rearrangement links TRBV9 to TRBJ1-3; maybe TRBD1 (6 bases). The CDR3 has 16 amino acids. V lost 4 bases and J lost 1, with 15 bases in between. Germline-derived CDR1 and CDR2 are SGDLS and YYNGEE. The CDR3 DNA is TGTGCCAGCAGCCAGGGGCAGGGGAGGTCTGGAAACACCATATATTTT. Its protein product is CASSQGQGRSGNTIYF. The whole variable domain, remainder taken from reference TRBV9 and TRBJ1-3, is DSGVTQTPKHLITATGQRVTLRCSPRSGDLSVYWYQQSLDQGLQFLIQYYNGEERAKGNILERFSAQQFPDLHSELNLSSLELGDSALYFCASSQGQGRSGNTIYFGEGSWLTVV.

The chain recombines TRBV19 with TRBJ2-2, with 8 positions matching TRBD2. Germline CDR1 LNHDA, CDR2 SQIVND (reference sequence). Unmatched junction bases numbered 11, after V lost 7 bases and J lost 4 bases. The CDR3 has 16 amino acids. The CDR3 reads CASTALAGGITGELFF. The DNA for the CDR3 is TGTGCCAGTACAGCTCTCGCGGGGGGTATCACCGGGGAGCTGTTTTTT.

This rearrangement joins TRBV5-1 to TRBJ2-3; 8 bases agree with TRBD2. The CDR3 loop spans 15 amino acids. With V trimmed by 2 bases and J by 2 bases, 4 bases remained unmatched. In germline, CDR1 is SGHRS, CDR2 YFSETQ. In DNA, the CDR3 is TGCGCCAGCAGCTTTACTAGCGGACTCACAGATACGCAGTATTTT. Amino acid sequence: CASSFTSGLTDTQYF.